Below, 22 T cell receptor beta chains from the same sample are listed, as sequenced in a study of T cells in tuberculosis. Repertoires were generated with immunoSEQ multiplex PCR, while TCRdb's copy carries only in-frame clones and drops some. The table has over 35,000 clones, approximately 95% seen once. The sequenced material came from PBMCs. These receptors were obtained from a donor aged 10 to 29 with latent tuberculosis or without tuberculosis infection.

The chain carries TRBV2 and TRBJ1-2, with 9 bases matching TRBD1. In germline, CDR1 is SNHLY, CDR2 FYNNEI. CDR3 size: 18 residues. With V trimmed by 7 bases and J by 7 bases, 22 bases remained unmatched. The CDR3 DNA sequence: TGTGCCAGCAAAGGGGCAAAAAGGGACAGGGACCCTATTGCTGGCTACACCTTC. Translation: CASKGAKRDRDPIAGYTF.

V is TRBV18 and J is TRBJ2-3; 10 bases align to TRBD2. The J segment lost 6 bases and the V segment lost 3 bases, leaving 6 bases of the junction unmatched. CDR1 is KGHSH, CDR2 LQKENI, per germline. CDR3 size: 15 residues. The CDR3 is CASSPSGGDLDTQYF. The DNA for the CDR3 is TGTGCCAGCTCACCGAGCGGGGGGGACCTGGATACGCAGTATTTT. The full variable domain, rest sourced from reference TRBV18 and TRBJ2-3, is NAGVMQNPRHLVRRRGQEARLRCSPMKGHSHVYWYRQLPEEGLKFMVYLQKENIIDESGMPKERFSAEFPKEGPSILRIQQVVRGDSAAYFCASSPSGGDLDTQYFGPGTRLTVL.

The CDR3 loop is CASSPTDSENTEAFF. The CDR3, as DNA: TGTGCCAGCTCACCAACGGACAGTGAGAACACTGAAGCTTTCTTT. The gene calls are TRBV18 and TRBJ1-1; tentative D call: TRBD1 (6 bases). The V gene lost 2 bases and the J gene lost 1 base, with 11 bases spanning the gap. Germline V gives CDR1 KGHSH, CDR2 LQKENI. This CDR3 has 15 amino acids. The variable domain in full, with the rest retrieved from reference TRBV18 and TRBJ1-1, is NAGVMQNPRHLVRRRGQEARLRCSPMKGHSHVYWYRQLPEEGLKFMVYLQKENIIDESGMPKERFSAEFPKEGPSILRIQQVVRGDSAAYFCASSPTDSENTEAFFGQGTRLTVV.

The chain combines TRBV10-3 with TRBJ2-7, with 9 bases matching TRBD1. The germline CDR1 and CDR2 sequences are ENHRY and SYGVKD. V lost 6 bases and J lost 4; bases outside the gene matches: 7. This CDR3 comprises 14 residues. As DNA, the CDR3 is TGTGCCATCAGCTCCGGGACAGGGTTTTACGAGCAGTACTTC. Translation: CAISSGTGFYEQYF.

This chain uses TRBV9 with TRBJ1-2; 8 nucleotides agree with TRBD1. The CDR3 spans 16 residues. Per the germline V gene, CDR1 is SGDLS and CDR2 is YYNGEE. The V segment lost 0 bases and the J segment 4 bases; nucleotides outside the gene matches: 8. The chain's CDR3 is CASSVEGRGRGYGYTF. DNA for the CDR3: TGTGCCAGCAGCGTAGAGGGCAGGGGGCGAGGCTATGGCTACACCTTC.

The chain joins TRBV19 to TRBJ1-3; D is unresolved. V lost 2 bases, J lost 0 bases, and 8 bases lay in between. This CDR3 has 15 residues. CDR1 is LNHDA and CDR2 is SQIVND in the germline V gene (reference sequence). This chain's CDR3 is CASSISAISGNTIYF. The CDR3, as DNA: TGTGCCAGTAGTATATCCGCTATCTCTGGAAACACCATATATTTT.

V usage is TRBV28 and J usage is TRBJ1-2; D is unclear. This CDR3 comprises 11 residues. V lost 5 bases and J 5 bases, leaving 6 bases between the germline ends. CDR1 and CDR2 (germline): MDHEN, SYDVKM. The CDR3 sequence: CASSASYGYTF. The CDR3 nucleotides are TGTGCCAGCAGTGCCAGTTATGGCTACACCTTC.

The chain recombines TRBV7-4 with TRBJ2-1, with 14 bases matching TRBD2. Germline trimming cut 5 bases from V and 8 bases from J; bases unmatched to any gene: 8. Germline CDR1 and CDR2: SGHVT and SQSDAQ. This CDR3 region has 16 residues. For the CDR3, the DNA is TGTGCCAGCAGCCCTCGGACTAGCGGGGGGAACGATGAGCAGTTCTTC. The encoded protein is CASSPRTSGGNDEQFF.

The chain links TRBV9 to TRBJ1-2, with 7 positions matching TRBD1. V gave up 0 bases and J gave up 6 bases; unmatched junction bases: 8. The germline CDR1 and CDR2 sequences are SGDLS and YYNGEE. This CDR3 comprises 15 residues. The CDR3 nucleotides read TGTGCCAGCAGCGTAGGACAGGGATTTACGAATGGCTACACCTTC. This sequence encodes CASSVGQGFTNGYTF. The full variable domain, in which reference TRBV9 and TRBJ1-2 provide the parts outside the CDR3, is DSGVTQTPKHLITATGQRVTLRCSPRSGDLSVYWYQQSLDQGLQFLIQYYNGEERAKGNILERFSAQQFPDLHSELNLSSLELGDSALYFCASSVGQGFTNGYTFGSGTRLTVV.

The CDR3: CASNWRGSNTGELFF. CDR3 nucleotide sequence: TGTGCCAGCAATTGGCGGGGAAGCAACACCGGGGAGCTGTTTTTT. This chain uses TRBV6-5 with TRBJ2-2; D might be TRBD2 (6 bases). The CDR3 length is 15 residues. The germline V gene encodes CDR1 MNHEY and CDR2 SVGAGI. Trimming stripped 7 bases from V and 2 bases from J, with 14 bases between.

This chain connects TRBV5-1 to TRBJ2-6; D uncertain. Germline assignment: CDR1 SGHRS and CDR2 YFSETQ. With 7 bases removed from V and 0 bases from J, the gap between germline ends came to 11 bases. CDR3 length: 15 amino acids. The CDR3 DNA is TGCGCCAGCCCCACTGCCGACTCTGGGGCCAACGTCCTGACTTTC. Its protein is CASPTADSGANVLTF.

Notes on this clone: Because the CDR3's place on the DNA is in doubt, the DNA is left out and the CDR3 is given as listed by TCRdb. V gene TRBV12-1 combines with J gene TRBJ1-2; the table assigns TRBD1, which was not confirmed against the DNA. TRBV12-1 is a documented pseudogene. From its first to its last residue, the CDR3 has 16 amino acids. CDR3 protein: CASSPRFGQGITGYTF.

This rearrangement joins TRBV28 to TRBJ2-7; tentatively, D is TRBD1 (7 bases). Looked up from germline, CDR1 is MDHEN and CDR2 is SYDVKM. V was shortened by 5 bases and J by 5 bases, with 16 bases between the two germline ends. The CDR3 runs 14 residues. CDR3 protein: CASSLQQGRNEQYF. For the CDR3, the DNA is TGTGCCAGCAGTCTTCAACAGGGGAGGAACGAGCAGTACTTC.

The V call is TRBV2, the J call TRBJ1-1; TRBD1 is a possible D gene (5 bases). The ends were cut back, 6 bases at V and 1 base at J, with 9 bases in the middle. CDR1 and CDR2 from the germline V gene are SNHLY and FYNNEI. The CDR3 has 13 amino acids. The CDR3 DNA reads TGTGCCAGCAGGGACGGACAGAACACTGAAGCTTTCTTT. Amino acids: CASRDGQNTEAFF.

The rearrangement uses TRBV5-5 and TRBJ1-4; 9 bases map to TRBD1. Trimming removed 2 bases from V and 8 bases from J; junction bases left unmatched: 7. CDR1 and CDR2 (germline): SGHKS, YYEKEE (reference sequence). CDR3 size: 15 residues. The DNA for the CDR3 is TGTGCCAGCAGCTTCTCTGGACAGGGGTCGGAAAAACTGTTTTTT. Translated, it gives CASSFSGQGSEKLFF.

This chain links TRBV7-6 with TRBJ2-5, with D perhaps matching TRBD1 (6 bases). CDR3 length equals 13 residues. CDR1 and CDR2 (germline): SGHVS, FNYEAQ. Between the trimmed V and J ends, which lost 4 bases and 3 bases, there was a span of 9 bases. The CDR3 DNA sequence: TGTGCCAGCAGCTCTTACAGGGAAGAGACCCAGTACTTC. Translating gives CASSSYREETQYF. The whole variable domain, remainder taken from reference TRBV7-6 and TRBJ2-5, is GAGVSQSPRYKVTKRGQDVALRCDPISGHVSLYWYRQALGQGPEFLTYFNYEAQQDKSGLPNDRFSAERPEGSISTLTIQRTEQRDSAMYRCASSSYREETQYFGPGTRLLVL.

The V call is TRBV2, the J call TRBJ1-2, with 8 positions matching TRBD1. V was pared by 2 bases and J by 10 bases, with 6 bases of the junction left unmatched. CDR3 length: 13 amino acids. Germline CDR1 is SNHLY and CDR2 is FYNNEI. The CDR3 nucleotides read TGTGCCAGCAGTGAAAGGACAGGGTTATCCTACACCTTC. This translates into CASSERTGLSYTF.

The rearrangement uses TRBV2 and TRBJ2-5; D not certain. CDR3 size: 12 residues. With 5 bases removed from V and 13 bases from J, the gap between germline ends came to 17 bases. In germline, CDR1 is SNHLY, CDR2 FYNNEI. The CDR3 DNA reads as TGTGCCAGCAGTTCCCAGGCCTCCGGTGGGTACTTC. Protein product: CASSSQASGGYF. Variable domain in full (rest from reference TRBV2 and TRBJ2-5): EPEVTQTPSHQVTQMGQEVILRCVPISNHLYFYWYRQILGQKVEFLVSFYNNEISEKSEIFDDQFSVERPDGSNFTLKIRSTKLEDSAMYFCASSSQASGGYFGPGTRLLVL.

This clone was seen once. V is TRBV30 and J is TRBJ1-1; D ambiguous. V gave up 6 bases and J gave up 3 bases, with 14 bases separating them. Germline V gene data show CDR1 as GTSNPN and CDR2 as SVGIG (reference sequence). The length of the CDR3 is 13 residues. CDR3 sequence: CACEAAGHTEAFF. CDR3 in DNA: TGTGCCTGTGAGGCGGCTGGTCACACTGAAGCTTTCTTT.

The chain combines TRBV11-2 with TRBJ1-3, with no clear D. V was pared by 5 bases and J by 1 base, with 15 bases between. The CDR3 loop spans 16 amino acids. Germline CDR1 and CDR2: SGHAT and FQNNGV. CDR3 sequence reads: CASSPRGAVSGNTIYF. In nucleotides, the CDR3 is TGTGCCAGCAGCCCTCGTGGAGCCGTATCTGGAAACACCATATATTTT.

This chain connects TRBV4-1 to TRBJ1-2; D remains ambiguous. V lost 0 bases and J lost 8, with 16 bases in between. CDR1 is MGHRA and CDR2 is YSYEKL in the germline V gene. This CDR3 is 15 amino acids long. The CDR3 DNA sequence: TGCGCCAGCAGCCAAGATGCTAACCGAGCAGGAGGCTACACCTTC. Its translation: CASSQDANRAGGYTF.

This sequence joins TRBV28 and TRBJ2-2, with 7 bases lining up with TRBD2. The V segment lost 5 bases and the J segment 0 bases; nucleotides outside the gene matches: 3. Per the germline V gene, CDR1 is MDHEN and CDR2 is SYDVKM. The CDR3 has 15 residues. The CDR3 DNA reads as TGTGCCAGCAGTCAGGGACTAACGAACACCGGGGAGCTGTTTTTT. It translates to CASSQGLTNTGELFF.